This entry lists 22 T cell receptor beta chains sequenced from one sample in a study of follicular helper T cells after annual influenza vaccination. The sample's time point: 2014-2015 season, pre-vaccination. Produced via immunoSEQ multiplex PCR; TCRdb's table is partial and in-frame only. The table includes about 14,000 clones, 80% to 90% detected once. This specimen consisted of CXCR5- memory CD4+ T cells sorted from blood, obtained on the day of influenza vaccination. These receptors all stem from an adult who received the influenza vaccine.

This chain uses TRBV28 with TRBJ2-1; 7 positions agree with TRBD2. The V gene end was trimmed by 5 bases and the J gene end by 4 bases; junction bases not matched to a gene: 14. The V gene's germline CDR1 is MDHEN and CDR2 SYDVKM. CDR3 size: 17 residues. In DNA form, the CDR3 reads TGTGCCAGCAGTAGAAATTTACCGGGACTATTATACAATGAGCAGTTCTTC. It yields the protein CASSRNLPGLLYNEQFF.

The V and J genes are TRBV2 and TRBJ2-1, with TRBD1 as a possible D gene (8 bases). The CDR3 sequence is 13 residues long. Trimming took off 11 bases at V and 7 bases at J, with 18 bases between the two ends. Germline V gene sequence: CDR1 SNHLY, CDR2 FYNNEI. CDR3 protein: CAAHTGGGNEQFF. The DNA of the CDR3 is TGTGCCGCCCACACAGGGGGGGGGAATGAGCAGTTCTTC.

This rearrangement joins TRBV9 to TRBJ1-1, with unresolved D. Germline V gives CDR1 SGDLS, CDR2 YYNGEE. The CDR3 is 13 amino acids. V lost 2 bases and J 0 bases, leaving 5 bases between the germline ends. CDR3 protein: CASSVSVNTEAFF. The DNA of the CDR3 is TGTGCCAGCAGCGTTAGTGTGAACACTGAAGCTTTCTTT.

This clone has only a few counts. The chain is built from TRBV7-9 and TRBJ2-2, with D unclear. This CDR3 comprises 15 residues. The V gene's germline CDR1 is SEHNR and CDR2 FQNEAQ (reference sequence). Trimming removed 5 bases from V and 1 base from J, with 11 bases in between. The CDR3 spells CASSPKMLNTGELFF. The CDR3 bases are TGTGCCAGCAGCCCCAAGATGTTGAACACCGGGGAGCTGTTTTTT.

The V gene is TRBV7-2, the J gene TRBJ1-2; the D is unclear. V was clipped by 1 base and J by 0 bases, with 9 bases between them. The V gene's germline CDR1 is SGHTA and CDR2 FQGNSA. CDR3 length equals 15 residues. CDR3 loop: CASSLGTAANYGYTF. DNA for the CDR3: TGTGCCAGCAGCTTAGGGACGGCTGCTAACTATGGCTACACCTTC.

V usage is TRBV5-1 and J usage is TRBJ2-7, with 9 bases that match TRBD2. The CDR3 length is 14 residues. The germline CDR1 and CDR2 sequences are SGHRS and YFSETQ. The J segment lost 4 bases and the V segment lost 5 bases, leaving 7 bases of the junction unmatched. The CDR3 DNA sequence: TGCGCCAGCAGTCCCGCTAGCGGGGTGTACGAGCAGTACTTC. Its translation is CASSPASGVYEQYF.

The rearrangement uses TRBV7-2 and TRBJ1-6, with D possibly being TRBD1 (5 bases). V gave up 5 bases and J gave up 7 bases, with 12 bases separating them. This CDR3 is 14 amino acids long. Germline CDR1 SGHTA, CDR2 FQGNSA. CDR3 in DNA: TGTGCCAGCAGCCTACAGGTGGAGAATTCACCCCTCCACTTT. Amino acid sequence: CASSLQVENSPLHF.

V and J are TRBV5-1 and TRBJ1-2; D might be TRBD1 (5 bases). V was clipped by 2 bases and J by 8 bases, with 13 bases between them. From germline, CDR1 is SGHRS and CDR2 YFSETQ. This CDR3 is 13 amino acids long. The CDR3 DNA follows: TGCGCCAGCAGCTTCTGGCCGGGGCAGGGCTACACCTTC. Its protein is CASSFWPGQGYTF.

The V and J genes are TRBV18 and TRBJ1-2; D gene uncertain. The CDR3 length is 13 residues. Trimming stripped 2 bases from V and 2 bases from J, with 6 bases between. The germline V gene encodes CDR1 KGHSH and CDR2 LQKENI. The CDR3 region is CASSPIENYGYTF. Here the CDR3 DNA reads TGTGCCAGCTCACCAATAGAAAACTATGGCTACACCTTC.

This sequence joins TRBV18 and TRBJ1-2; D call uncertain. From germline, CDR1 is KGHSH and CDR2 LQKENI. The ends were cut back, 3 bases at V and 5 bases at J, with 13 bases in the middle. The CDR3 length is 14 residues. CDR3 residues: CASSPTAGKYGYTF. The CDR3 DNA reads as TGTGCCAGCTCACCCACGGCCGGGAAATATGGCTACACCTTC.

The rearrangement joins TRBV27 to TRBJ2-7; D assignment may be TRBD1 or TRBD2 (5 bases each). The V gene lost 0 bases and the J gene lost 4 bases, with 25 bases spanning the gap. The germline CDR1 and CDR2 sequences are MNHEY and SMNVEV (reference sequence). This CDR3 region has 19 residues. The CDR3 region is CASSLSGFGLRDGRYEQYF. The CDR3 nucleotides are TGTGCCAGCAGTTTATCAGGGTTCGGGTTACGGGACGGCCGTTACGAGCAGTACTTC.

This clone appeared a single time. The chain has TRBV4-3 and TRBJ1-4; 7 bases match TRBD1. Looked up from germline, CDR1 is LGHNA and CDR2 is YSLEER. This CDR3 is built from 15 residues. V lost 4 bases and J lost 7; bases outside the gene matches: 9. The chain's CDR3 is CASSPQGNWAEKLFF. DNA for the CDR3: TGCGCCAGCAGCCCACAGGGGAATTGGGCTGAAAAACTGTTTTTT.

The V and J genes are TRBV9 and TRBJ2-1, with TRBD2 matching over 8 bases. The V and J ends lost 0 bases and 7 bases, in that order; junction bases with no gene match: 3. In germline, CDR1 is SGDLS, CDR2 YYNGEE. The CDR3 runs 14 residues. The CDR3 DNA reads TGTGCCAGCAGCGTAGCGGGGGGGCCTAATGAGCAGTTCTTC. It translates to CASSVAGGPNEQFF.

The chain links TRBV30 to TRBJ2-7; 8 bases line up with TRBD1. Unmatched junction bases numbered 8, after V lost 3 bases and J lost 1 base. Germline CDR1 is GTSNPN and CDR2 is SVGIG (reference sequence). The CDR3 covers 15 residues. The CDR3 bases are TGTGCCTGGAGCCCCCGGGACAGGAGTTCCTACGAGCAGTACTTC. Amino acids: CAWSPRDRSSYEQYF.

The chain has TRBV28 and TRBJ1-2, with 8 bases fitting TRBD1. With 3 bases clipped from V and 4 bases from J, the junction kept 1 base outside the gene matches. The V gene's germline CDR1 is MDHEN and CDR2 SYDVKM. CDR3 length: 13 amino acids. The CDR3 bases are TGTGCCAGCAGTTTCGGACAGGGCTATGGCTACACCTTC. This codes for CASSFGQGYGYTF.

This sequence joins TRBV7-3 and TRBJ2-7; perhaps TRBD1 as D (5 bases). The CDR3 extends over 15 amino acids. Germline V gene sequence: CDR1 SGHTA, CDR2 FQGTGA. Trimming left V 6 bases short and J 5 bases short, with 20 bases between. The CDR3 loop reads CASRVQVGAADEQYF. As DNA, the CDR3 is TGTGCCAGCAGAGTACAGGTTGGGGCCGCGGACGAGCAGTACTTC.

The rearrangement links TRBV2 to TRBJ2-5; TRBD1 aligns across 7 bases. Germline-derived CDR1 and CDR2 are SNHLY and FYNNEI. After removal of 4 bases from V and 2 bases from J, the junction contained 4 bases not matched to a gene. The CDR3 runs 14 residues. The CDR3: CASSVDRVQETQYF. The CDR3 DNA reads TGTGCCAGCAGTGTAGACAGGGTACAAGAGACCCAGTACTTC.

This chain links TRBV28 with TRBJ2-3, with D perhaps TRBD1 (6 bases). This CDR3 comprises 13 residues. V was cut by 6 bases and J by 2 bases, with 9 bases left in between. Germline V CDR1 and CDR2: MDHEN, SYDVKM. The CDR3 reads CASRRQATDTQYF. The CDR3 DNA reads as TGTGCCAGCAGGAGACAGGCCACAGATACGCAGTATTTT.

The J gene is TRBJ2-5, the V gene TRBV29-1, with D maybe TRBD1 (5 bases). Per germline, CDR1 SQVTM and CDR2 ANQGSEA. The V gene lost 5 bases and the J gene lost 3 bases, with 7 bases spanning the gap. CDR3 length: 11 amino acids. CDR3 sequence (DNA): TGCAGCGTTCCCAGGGAAGAGACCCAGTACTTC. Translating gives CSVPREETQYF. Using reference TRBV29-1 and TRBJ2-5 for the parts outside the CDR3, the full variable domain is SAVISQKPSRDICQRGTSLTIQCQVDSQVTMMFWYRQQPGQSLTLIATANQGSEATYESGFVIDKFPISRPNLTFSTLTVSNMSPEDSSIYLCSVPREETQYFGPGTRLLVL.

This clone appeared once. The chain has TRBV5-4 and TRBJ1-1; D unclear. V lost 6 bases and J 5 bases, leaving 14 bases between the germline ends. Germline CDR1 reads SGHNT; CDR2 reads YYREEE (reference sequence). This CDR3 has 13 amino acids. CDR3 sequence reads: CASKLAASTEAFF. The CDR3 coding sequence is TGTGCCAGCAAACTAGCGGCCTCTACTGAAGCTTTCTTT. Variable domain in full (rest from reference TRBV5-4 and TRBJ1-1): ETGVTQSPTHLIKTRGQQVTLRCSSQSGHNTVSWYQQALGQGPQFIFQYYREEENGRGNFPPRFSGLQFPNYSSELNVNALELDDSALYLCASKLAASTEAFFGQGTRLTVV.

This rearrangement joins TRBV2 to TRBJ2-1; TRBD1 matches 9 bases. The germline CDR1 and CDR2 sequences are SNHLY and FYNNEI. The CDR3 sequence is 14 residues long. V lost 4 bases and J lost 4; bases outside the gene matches: 2. The DNA of the CDR3 is TGTGCCAGCAGTGTCGGGACAGGGTACAATGAGCAGTTCTTC. It codes for CASSVGTGYNEQFF.

Written as DNA, the CDR3 is TGCGCCAGCAGAACGAACACCGGGGAGCTGTTTTTT. Its translation is CASRTNTGELFF. V gene TRBV5-1 combines with J gene TRBJ2-2; D unresolved. V was clipped by 5 bases and J by 0 bases, with 2 bases between them. Germline V gene data show CDR1 as SGHRS and CDR2 as YFSETQ. CDR3 length: 12 amino acids.